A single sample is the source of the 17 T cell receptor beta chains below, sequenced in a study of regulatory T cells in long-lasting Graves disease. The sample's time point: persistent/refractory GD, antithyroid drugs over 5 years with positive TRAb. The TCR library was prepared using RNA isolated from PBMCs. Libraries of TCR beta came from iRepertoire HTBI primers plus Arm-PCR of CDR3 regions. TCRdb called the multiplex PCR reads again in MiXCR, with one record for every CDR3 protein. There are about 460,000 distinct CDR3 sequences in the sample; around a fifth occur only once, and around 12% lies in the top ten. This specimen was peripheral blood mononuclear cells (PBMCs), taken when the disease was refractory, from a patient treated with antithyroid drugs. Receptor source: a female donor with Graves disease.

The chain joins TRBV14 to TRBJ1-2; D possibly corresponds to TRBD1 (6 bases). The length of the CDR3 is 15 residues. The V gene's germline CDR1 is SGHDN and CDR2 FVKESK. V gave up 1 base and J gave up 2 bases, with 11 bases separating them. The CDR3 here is CASSQAGTPNYGYTF. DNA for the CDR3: TGTGCCAGCAGCCAAGCTGGGACACCGAACTATGGCTACACCTTC.

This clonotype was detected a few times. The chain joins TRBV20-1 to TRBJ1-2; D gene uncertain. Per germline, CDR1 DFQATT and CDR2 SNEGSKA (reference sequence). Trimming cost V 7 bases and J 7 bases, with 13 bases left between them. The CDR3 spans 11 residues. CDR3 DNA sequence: TGCAGTGGTCATTCGGGCTTTGGCTACACCTTC. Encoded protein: CSGHSGFGYTF.

CDR3 loop: CASSPSASSETQYF. CDR3 DNA: TGTGCCAGCAGCCCGTCGGCTAGTAGCGAGACCCAGTACTTC. This rearrangement joins TRBV7-9 to TRBJ2-5, with D hard to call. Trimming cost V 5 bases and J 5 bases, with 15 bases left between them. This CDR3 comprises 14 residues. Germline values: CDR1 SEHNR, CDR2 FQNEAQ (reference sequence).

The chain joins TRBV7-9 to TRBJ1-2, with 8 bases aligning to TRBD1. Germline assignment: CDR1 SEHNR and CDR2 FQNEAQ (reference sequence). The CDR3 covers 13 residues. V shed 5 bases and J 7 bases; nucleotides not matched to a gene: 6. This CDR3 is CASSLQGGGGYTF. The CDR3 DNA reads TGTGCCAGCAGCCTACAGGGGGGTGGTGGCTACACCTTC. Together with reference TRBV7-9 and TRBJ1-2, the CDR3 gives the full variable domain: DTGVSQNPRHKITKRGQNVTFRCDPISEHNRLYWYRQTLGQGPEFLTYFQNEAQLEKSRLLSDRFSAERPKGSFSTLEIQRTEQGDSAMYLCASSLQGGGGYTFGSGTRLTVV.

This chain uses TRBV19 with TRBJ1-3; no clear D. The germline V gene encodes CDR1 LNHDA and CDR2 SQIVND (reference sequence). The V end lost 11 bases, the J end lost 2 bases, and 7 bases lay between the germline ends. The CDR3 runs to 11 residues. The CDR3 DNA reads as TGTGCCGGAGGAACTGGAAACACCATATATTTT. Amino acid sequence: CAGGTGNTIYF.

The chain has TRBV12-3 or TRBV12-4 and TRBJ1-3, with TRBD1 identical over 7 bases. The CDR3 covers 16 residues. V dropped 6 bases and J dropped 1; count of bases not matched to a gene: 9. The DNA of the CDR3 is TGTGCCAGCAGCCTAACGACAGGGATGTCTGGAAACACCATATATTTT. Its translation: CASSLTTGMSGNTIYF.

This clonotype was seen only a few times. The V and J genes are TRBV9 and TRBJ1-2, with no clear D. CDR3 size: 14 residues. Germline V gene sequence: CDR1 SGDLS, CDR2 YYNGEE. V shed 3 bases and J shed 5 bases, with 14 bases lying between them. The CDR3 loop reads CASSEDRGWYGYTF. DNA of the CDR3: TGTGCCAGCAGCGAGGACCGGGGTTGGTATGGCTACACCTTC.

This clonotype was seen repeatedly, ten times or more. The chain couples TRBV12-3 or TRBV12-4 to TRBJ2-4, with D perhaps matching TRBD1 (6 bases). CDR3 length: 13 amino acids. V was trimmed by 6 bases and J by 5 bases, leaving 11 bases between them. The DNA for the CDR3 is TGTGCCAGCAGCCTGACAGGCCAAAACATTCAGTACTTC. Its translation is CASSLTGQNIQYF.

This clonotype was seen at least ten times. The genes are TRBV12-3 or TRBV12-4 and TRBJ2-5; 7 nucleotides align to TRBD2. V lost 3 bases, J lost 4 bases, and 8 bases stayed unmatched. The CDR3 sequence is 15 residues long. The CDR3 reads CASSFGGNSRETQYF. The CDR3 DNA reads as TGTGCCAGCAGTTTCGGGGGGAATAGCCGAGAGACCCAGTACTTC.

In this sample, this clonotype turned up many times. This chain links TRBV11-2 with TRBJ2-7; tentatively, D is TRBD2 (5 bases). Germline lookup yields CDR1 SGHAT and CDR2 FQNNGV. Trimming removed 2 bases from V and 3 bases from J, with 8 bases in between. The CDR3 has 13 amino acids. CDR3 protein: CASSLTRDYEQYF. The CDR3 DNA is TGTGCCAGCAGCTTAACGAGGGACTACGAGCAGTACTTC. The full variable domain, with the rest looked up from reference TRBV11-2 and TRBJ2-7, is EAGVAQSPRYKIIEKRQSVAFWCNPISGHATLYWYQQILGQGPKLLIQFQNNGVVDDSQLPKDRFSAERLKGVDSTLKIQPAKLEDSAVYLCASSLTRDYEQYFGPGTRLTVT.

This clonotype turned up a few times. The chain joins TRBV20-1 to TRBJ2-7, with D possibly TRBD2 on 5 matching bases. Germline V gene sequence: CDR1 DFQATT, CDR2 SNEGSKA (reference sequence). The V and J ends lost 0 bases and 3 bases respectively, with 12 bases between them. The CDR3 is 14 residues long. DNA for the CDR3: TGCAGTGCTAGAGAGGCTAGCCGCCTCTACGAGCAGTACTTC. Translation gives CSAREASRLYEQYF.

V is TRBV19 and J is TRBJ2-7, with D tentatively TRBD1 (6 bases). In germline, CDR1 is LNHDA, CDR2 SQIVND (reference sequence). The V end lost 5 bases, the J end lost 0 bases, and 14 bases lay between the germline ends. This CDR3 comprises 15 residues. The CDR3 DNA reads TGTGCCAGTAGTTTCAGGACAGAGATCTCCTACGAGCAGTACTTC. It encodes CASSFRTEISYEQYF.

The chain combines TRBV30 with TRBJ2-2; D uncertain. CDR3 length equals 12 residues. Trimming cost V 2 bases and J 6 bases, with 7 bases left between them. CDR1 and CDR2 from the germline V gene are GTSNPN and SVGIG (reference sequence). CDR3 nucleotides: TGTGCCTGGAGTCAGCTATCCGGGGAGCTGTTTTTT. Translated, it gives CAWSQLSGELFF.

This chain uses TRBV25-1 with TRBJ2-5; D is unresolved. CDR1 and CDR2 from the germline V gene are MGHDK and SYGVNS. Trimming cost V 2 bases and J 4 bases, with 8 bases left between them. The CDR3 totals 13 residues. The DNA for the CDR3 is TGTGCCAGCAGTGAAGGGGTTGTAGAGACCCAGTACTTC. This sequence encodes CASSEGVVETQYF.

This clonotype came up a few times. The CDR3 spells CSASIARKSQETQYF. Written as DNA, the CDR3 is TGCAGTGCTAGTATAGCCCGGAAGTCCCAAGAGACCCAGTACTTC. The rearrangement joins TRBV20-1 to TRBJ2-5; D remains unclear. Germline assignment: CDR1 DFQATT and CDR2 SNEGSKA (reference sequence). The CDR3 length is 15 residues. Trimming stripped 3 bases from V and 1 base from J, with 15 bases between.

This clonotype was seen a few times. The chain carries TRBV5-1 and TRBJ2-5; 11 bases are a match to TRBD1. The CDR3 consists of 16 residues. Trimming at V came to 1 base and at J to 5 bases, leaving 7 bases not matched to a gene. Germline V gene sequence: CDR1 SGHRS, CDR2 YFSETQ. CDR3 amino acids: CASSLMGQGVSETQYF. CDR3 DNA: TGCGCCAGCAGCTTGATGGGACAGGGGGTTTCGGAGACCCAGTACTTC.

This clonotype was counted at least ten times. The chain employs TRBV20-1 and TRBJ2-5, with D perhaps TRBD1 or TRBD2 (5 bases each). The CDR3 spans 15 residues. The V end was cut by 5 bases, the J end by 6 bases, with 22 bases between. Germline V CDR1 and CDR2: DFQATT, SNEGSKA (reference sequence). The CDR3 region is CSAVPEGIFLKTQYF. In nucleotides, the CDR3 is TGCAGTGCTGTACCCGAGGGGATCTTTCTCAAGACCCAGTACTTC.